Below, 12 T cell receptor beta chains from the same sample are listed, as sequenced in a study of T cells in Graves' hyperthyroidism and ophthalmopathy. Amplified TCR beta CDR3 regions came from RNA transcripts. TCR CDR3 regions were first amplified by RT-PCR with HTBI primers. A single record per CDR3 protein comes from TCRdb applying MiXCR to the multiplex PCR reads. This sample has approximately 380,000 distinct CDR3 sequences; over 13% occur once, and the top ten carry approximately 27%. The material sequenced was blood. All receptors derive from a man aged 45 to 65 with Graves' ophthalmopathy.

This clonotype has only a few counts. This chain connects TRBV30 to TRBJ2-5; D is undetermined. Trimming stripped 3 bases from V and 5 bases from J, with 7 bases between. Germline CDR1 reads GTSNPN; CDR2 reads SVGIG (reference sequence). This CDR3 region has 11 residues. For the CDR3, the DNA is TGTGCCTGGAGGTTGGGGGAGACCCAGTACTTC. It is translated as CAWRLGETQYF.

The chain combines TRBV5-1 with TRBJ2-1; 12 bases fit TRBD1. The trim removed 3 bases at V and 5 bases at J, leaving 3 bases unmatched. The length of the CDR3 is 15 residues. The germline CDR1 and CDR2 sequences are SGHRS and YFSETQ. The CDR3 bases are TGCGCCAGCAGCTCGGGACAGGGGGCGGACAATGAGCAGTTCTTC. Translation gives CASSSGQGADNEQFF.

In nucleotides, the CDR3 is TGTGCCAGCAGAGCCACGGGGGGAGAACAGTACTTC. Protein: CASRATGGEQYF. The J gene is TRBJ2-7, the V gene TRBV28; 7 nucleotides match TRBD2. This CDR3 spans 12 amino acids. Germline CDR1 MDHEN, CDR2 SYDVKM. Unmatched junction bases numbered 9, after V lost 6 bases and J lost 10 bases.

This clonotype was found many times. The CDR3 region is CASSIFSRGRSSTEAFF. For the CDR3, the DNA is TGTGCCAGTAGTATTTTTTCCAGGGGGCGAAGTAGCACTGAAGCTTTCTTT. The chain uses TRBV19 and TRBJ1-1, with 8 bases aligning to TRBD1. The CDR3 length is 17 residues. With 3 bases clipped from V and 4 bases from J, the junction kept 13 bases outside the gene matches. The germline V gene has CDR1 LNHDA and CDR2 SQIVND (reference sequence).

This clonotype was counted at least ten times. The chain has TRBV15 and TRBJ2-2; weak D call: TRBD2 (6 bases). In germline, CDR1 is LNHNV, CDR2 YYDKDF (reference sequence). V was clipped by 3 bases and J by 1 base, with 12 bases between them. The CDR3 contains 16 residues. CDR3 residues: CATSRGLAMNTGELFF. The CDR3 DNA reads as TGTGCCACCAGCAGGGGCCTAGCGATGAACACCGGGGAGCTGTTTTTT.

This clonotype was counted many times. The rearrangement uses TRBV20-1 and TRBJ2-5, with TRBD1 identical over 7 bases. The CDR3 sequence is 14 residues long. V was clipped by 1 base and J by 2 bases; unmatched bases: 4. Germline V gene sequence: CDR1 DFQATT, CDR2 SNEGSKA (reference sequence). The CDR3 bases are TGCAGTGCTAGAGGTTTGGGACAGCAAGAGACCCAGTACTTC. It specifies CSARGLGQQETQYF.

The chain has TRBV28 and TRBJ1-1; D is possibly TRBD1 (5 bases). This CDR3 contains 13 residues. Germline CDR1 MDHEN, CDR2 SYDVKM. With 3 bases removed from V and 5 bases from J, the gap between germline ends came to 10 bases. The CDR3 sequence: CASSFSTVTEAFF. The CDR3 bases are TGTGCCAGCAGTTTTTCGACAGTGACTGAAGCTTTCTTT.

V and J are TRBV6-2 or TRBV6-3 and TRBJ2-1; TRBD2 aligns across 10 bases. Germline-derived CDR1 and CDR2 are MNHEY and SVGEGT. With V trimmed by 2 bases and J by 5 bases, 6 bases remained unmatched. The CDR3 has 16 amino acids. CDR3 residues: CASSYPGLAVNNEQFF. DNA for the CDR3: TGTGCCAGCAGTTACCCCGGACTAGCGGTAAACAATGAGCAGTTCTTC.

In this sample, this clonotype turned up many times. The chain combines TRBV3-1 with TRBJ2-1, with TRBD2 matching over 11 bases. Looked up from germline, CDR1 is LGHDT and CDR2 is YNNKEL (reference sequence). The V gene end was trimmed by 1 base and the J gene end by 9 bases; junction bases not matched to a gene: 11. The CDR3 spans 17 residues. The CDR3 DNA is TGTGCCAGCAGCCAAGCAAGACCGGGACTAGCGGAGGGTGAGCAGTTCTTC. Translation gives CASSQARPGLAEGEQFF.

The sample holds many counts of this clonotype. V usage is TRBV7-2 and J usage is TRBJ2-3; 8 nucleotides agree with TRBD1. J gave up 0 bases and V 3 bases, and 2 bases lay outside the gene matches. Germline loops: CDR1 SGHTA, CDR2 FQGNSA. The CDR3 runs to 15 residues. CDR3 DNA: TGTGCCAGCAGCTTCTGGACAGGGAGCACAGATACGCAGTATTTT. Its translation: CASSFWTGSTDTQYF.

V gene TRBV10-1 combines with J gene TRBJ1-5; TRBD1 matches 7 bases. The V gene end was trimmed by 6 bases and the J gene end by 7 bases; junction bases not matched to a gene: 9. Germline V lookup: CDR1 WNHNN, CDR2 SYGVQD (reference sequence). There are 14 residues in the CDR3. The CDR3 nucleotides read TGCGCCAGCAGGGCTGACAGGGCGAAACAGCCCCAGCATTTT. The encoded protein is CASRADRAKQPQHF.

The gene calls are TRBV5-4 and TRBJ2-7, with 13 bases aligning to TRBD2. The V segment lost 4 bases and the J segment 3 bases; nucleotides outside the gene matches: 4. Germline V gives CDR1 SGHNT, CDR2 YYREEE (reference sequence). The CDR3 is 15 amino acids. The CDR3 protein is CASSDRLAGGYEQYF. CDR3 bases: TGTGCCAGCAGCGATCGACTAGCGGGAGGCTACGAGCAGTACTTC.